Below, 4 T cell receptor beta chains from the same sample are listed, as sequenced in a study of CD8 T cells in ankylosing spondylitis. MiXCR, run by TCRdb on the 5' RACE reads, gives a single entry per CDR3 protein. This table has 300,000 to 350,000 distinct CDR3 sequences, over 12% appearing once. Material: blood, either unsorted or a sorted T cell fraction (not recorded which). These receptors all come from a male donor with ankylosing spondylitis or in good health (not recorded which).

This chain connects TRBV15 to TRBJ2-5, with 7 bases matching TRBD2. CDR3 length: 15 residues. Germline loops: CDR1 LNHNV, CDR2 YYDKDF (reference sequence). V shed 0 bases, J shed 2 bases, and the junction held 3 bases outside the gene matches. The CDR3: CATSRDIGGQETQYF. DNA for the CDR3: TGTGCCACCAGCAGAGATATCGGGGGGCAAGAGACCCAGTACTTC.

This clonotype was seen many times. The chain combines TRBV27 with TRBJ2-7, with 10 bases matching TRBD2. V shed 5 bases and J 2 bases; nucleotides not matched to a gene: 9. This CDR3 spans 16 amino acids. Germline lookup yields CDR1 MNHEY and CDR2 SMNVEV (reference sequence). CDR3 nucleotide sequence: TGTGCCAGCAGTCCCCAAGGAGCGGGGGGGGCCTACGAGCAGTACTTC. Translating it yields CASSPQGAGGAYEQYF.

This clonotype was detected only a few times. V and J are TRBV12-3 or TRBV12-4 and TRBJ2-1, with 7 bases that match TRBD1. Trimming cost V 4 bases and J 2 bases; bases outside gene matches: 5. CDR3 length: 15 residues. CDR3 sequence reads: CASSSAGTAYNEQFF. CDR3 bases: TGTGCCAGCAGTTCCGCCGGGACAGCCTACAATGAGCAGTTCTTC.

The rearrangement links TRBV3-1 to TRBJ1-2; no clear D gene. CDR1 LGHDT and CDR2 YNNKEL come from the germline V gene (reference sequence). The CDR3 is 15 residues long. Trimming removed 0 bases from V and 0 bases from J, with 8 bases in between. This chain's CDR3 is CASSQEALPNYGYTF. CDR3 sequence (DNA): TGTGCCAGCAGCCAAGAGGCACTTCCTAACTATGGCTACACCTTC.